These T cell receptor beta chains were read from a single sample in a study of T-cell memory formation after mild COVID-19. TCRdb fed the 5' RACE reads into MiXCR, producing one record per CDR3 protein. This sample carries 150,000 or so distinct CDR3 sequences, around a tenth of them seen once, and the ten largest clones take approximately 3.4%. Sequencing used PBMCs or a T cell subset sorted from them (not recorded which). Receptors originate from a man aged 18-30 years who had mild COVID-19 (a few samples of this study predate the infection). Cell type and time point are not known. Each CDR3 is given with its conserved first and last residue. A D gene is named only where the DNA matches it firmly. Clone size is not always given. Where it is, it says once, few, many or a class for expanded clones.

V gene: TRBV7-2
J gene: TRBJ2-7
D gene: .
clone size: many
CDR3 protein: CASSDFPYEQYF
CDR3 DNA: TGTGCCAGCAGCGACTTCCCCTACGAGCAGTACTTC

V gene: TRBV2
J gene: TRBJ1-2
D gene: .
clone size: few
CDR3 protein: CASRPGIDYGYTF
CDR3 DNA: TGTGCCAGCCGCCCAGGGATTGACTATGGCTACACCTTC

V gene: TRBV29-1
J gene: TRBJ2-2
D gene: TRBD2
clone size: .
CDR3 protein: CSVAGGPGELFF
CDR3 DNA: TGCAGCGTTGCGGGGGGTCCCGGGGAGCTGTTTTTT

V gene: TRBV20-1
J gene: TRBJ2-5
D gene: .
clone size: few
CDR3 protein: CSATPYGGGETQYF
CDR3 DNA: TGCAGTGCTACGCCCTATGGGGGCGGGGAGACCCAGTACTTC

V gene: TRBV4-1
J gene: TRBJ1-1
D gene: .
clone size: .
CDR3 protein: CASSRKGTEAFF
CDR3 DNA: TGCGCCAGCAGCCGAAAAGGCACTGAAGCTTTCTTT

V gene: TRBV5-1
J gene: TRBJ1-2
D gene: TRBD1
clone size: .
CDR3 protein: CASSSIPGQVNYGYTF
CDR3 DNA: TGCGCCAGCAGTTCAATACCGGGACAGGTCAACTATGGCTACACCTTC

V gene: TRBV12-5
J gene: TRBJ2-3
D gene: TRBD2
clone size: many
CDR3 protein: CASGLVSGGAQYF
CDR3 DNA: TGTGCTAGTGGTTTGGTAAGCGGGGGGGCCCAGTATTTT

V gene: TRBV3-1
J gene: TRBJ2-1
D gene: .
clone size: .
CDR3 protein: CASSQDLRGQFF
CDR3 DNA: TGTGCCAGCAGCCAAGATTTGAGGGGGCAGTTCTTC

V gene: TRBV29-1
J gene: TRBJ1-1
D gene: .
clone size: many
CDR3 protein: CSVENGWGTEAFF
CDR3 DNA: TGCAGCGTTGAGAACGGCTGGGGGACTGAAGCTTTCTTT

V gene: TRBV6-5
J gene: TRBJ2-3
D gene: TRBD2
clone size: many
CDR3 protein: CASSSTSGGPGGTQYF
CDR3 DNA: TGTGCCAGCAGTTCAACTAGCGGGGGGCCCGGGGGGACGCAGTATTTT

V gene: TRBV20-1
J gene: TRBJ1-2
D gene: TRBD1
clone size: .
CDR3 protein: CSASPGQGGGYTF
CDR3 DNA: TGCAGTGCTAGTCCAGGACAGGGCGGAGGCTACACCTTC

V gene: TRBV15
J gene: TRBJ1-5
D gene: .
clone size: .
CDR3 protein: CATSRQADQPQHF
CDR3 DNA: TGTGCCACTTCAAGACAGGCAGATCAGCCCCAGCATTTT

V gene: TRBV6-6
J gene: TRBJ1-1
D gene: .
clone size: few
CDR3 protein: CASSSRSDWGEAFF
CDR3 DNA: TGTGCCAGCAGTTCACGCAGCGATTGGGGTGAAGCTTTCTTT

V gene: TRBV11-2
J gene: TRBJ2-5
D gene: .
clone size: many
CDR3 protein: CASSLQRTYQETQYF
CDR3 DNA: TGTGCCAGCAGCTTACAGCGGACGTACCAAGAGACCCAGTACTTC

V gene: TRBV5-1
J gene: TRBJ2-3
D gene: .
clone size: many
CDR3 protein: CASSGEGADTQYF
CDR3 DNA: TGCGCCAGCAGCGGCGAGGGGGCAGATACGCAGTATTTT

V gene: TRBV7-3
J gene: TRBJ2-1
D gene: TRBD2
clone size: many
CDR3 protein: CASSLIGGGAVNEQFF
CDR3 DNA: TGTGCCAGCAGCTTAATTGGCGGGGGGGCCGTGAATGAGCAGTTCTTC

V gene: TRBV30
J gene: TRBJ2-7
D gene: .
clone size: .
CDR3 protein: CAWSTTLRYEQYF
CDR3 DNA: TGTGCCTGGAGTACCACGTTGCGCTACGAGCAGTACTTC

V gene: TRBV15
J gene: TRBJ1-6
D gene: .
clone size: .
CDR3 protein: CATSRDLSPLHF
CDR3 DNA: TGTGCCACCAGCAGAGATCTTTCACCCCTCCACTTT

V gene: TRBV5-1
J gene: TRBJ2-5
D gene: TRBD2
clone size: .
CDR3 protein: CASSLVSGGEETQYF
CDR3 DNA: TGCGCCAGCAGCTTGGTTAGCGGGGGGGAAGAGACCCAGTACTTC

V gene: TRBV11-2
J gene: TRBJ1-6
D gene: .
clone size: .
CDR3 protein: CASSLEWESNSPLHF
CDR3 DNA: TGTGCCAGCAGCTTAGAGTGGGAGTCCAATTCACCCCTCCACTTT

V gene: TRBV7-2
J gene: TRBJ1-6
D gene: .
clone size: many
CDR3 protein: CASSEPPGWGSPLHF
CDR3 DNA: TGTGCCAGCAGCGAACCCCCAGGGTGGGGGTCACCCCTCCACTTT

V gene: TRBV9
J gene: TRBJ1-5
D gene: .
clone size: .
CDR3 protein: CASSASPNGEPQHF
CDR3 DNA: TGTGCCAGCAGCGCATCCCCCAATGGCGAGCCCCAGCATTTT

V gene: TRBV5-1
J gene: TRBJ1-6
D gene: TRBD1
clone size: .
CDR3 protein: CASSIGTGYNSPLHF
CDR3 DNA: TGCGCCAGCAGCATAGGGACAGGCTATAATTCACCCCTCCACTTT

V gene: TRBV4-2
J gene: TRBJ2-3
D gene: .
clone size: many
CDR3 protein: CASSRFPGTDTQYF
CDR3 DNA: TGTGCCAGCAGCCGCTTCCCAGGCACAGATACGCAGTATTTT

V gene: TRBV24-1
J gene: TRBJ2-1
D gene: TRBD2
clone size: .
CDR3 protein: CATSGSGGYNEQFF
CDR3 DNA: TGTGCCACCAGTGGCAGCGGGGGATACAATGAGCAGTTCTTC

V gene: TRBV7-2
J gene: TRBJ1-6
D gene: .
clone size: few
CDR3 protein: CASSSVGLRGSPLHF
CDR3 DNA: TGTGCCAGCAGCTCCGTCGGACTCCGGGGTTCACCCCTCCACTTT

V gene: TRBV20-1
J gene: TRBJ2-1
D gene: TRBD2
clone size: many
CDR3 protein: CSATLAGGQNEQFF
CDR3 DNA: TGCAGTGCCACGCTAGCGGGGGGGCAGAACGAGCAGTTCTTC

V gene: TRBV5-1
J gene: TRBJ2-3
D gene: TRBD2
clone size: .
CDR3 protein: CASSPRGSDSDTQYF
CDR3 DNA: TGCGCCAGCAGCCCGCGGGGGTCGGATTCGGATACGCAGTATTTT

V gene: TRBV6-1
J gene: TRBJ2-6
D gene: .
clone size: few
CDR3 protein: CASFHTGFSGANVLTF
CDR3 DNA: TGTGCCAGCTTTCATACAGGGTTCTCTGGGGCCAACGTCCTGACTTTC